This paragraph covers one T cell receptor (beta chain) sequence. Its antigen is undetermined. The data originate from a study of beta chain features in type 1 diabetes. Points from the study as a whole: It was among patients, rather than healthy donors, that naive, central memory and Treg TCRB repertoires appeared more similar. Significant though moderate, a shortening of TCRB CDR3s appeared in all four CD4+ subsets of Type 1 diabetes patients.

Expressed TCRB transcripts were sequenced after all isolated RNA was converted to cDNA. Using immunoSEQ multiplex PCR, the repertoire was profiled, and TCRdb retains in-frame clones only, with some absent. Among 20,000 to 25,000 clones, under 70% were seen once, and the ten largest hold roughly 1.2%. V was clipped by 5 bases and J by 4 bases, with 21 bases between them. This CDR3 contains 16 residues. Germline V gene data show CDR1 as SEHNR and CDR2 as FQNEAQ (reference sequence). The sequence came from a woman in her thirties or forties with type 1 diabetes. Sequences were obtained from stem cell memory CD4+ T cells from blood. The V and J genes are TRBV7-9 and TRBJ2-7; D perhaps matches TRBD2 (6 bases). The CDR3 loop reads CASSQVGGSRTYEQYF. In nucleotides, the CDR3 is TGTGCCAGCAGCCAAGTAGGAGGGAGTCGAACGTACGAGCAGTACTTC.